The clone carrying this TCR beta chain showed up just a few times. The CDR3 consists of 16 residues. Germline lookup yields CDR1 SGHRS and CDR2 YFSETQ. V was shortened by 6 bases and J by 0 bases, with 17 bases between the two germline ends. Sequenced by immunoSEQ multiplex PCR; TCRdb stores in-frame clones only, minus some. The sample has about 63,000 clones; more than 80% are singletons. This sample stems from a study of PD-L1 blockade in urothelial cancer. Time point denoted: pretreatment peripheral blood. Patients had locally advanced or metastatic urothelial carcinoma. This sequence joins TRBV5-1 and TRBJ2-3, with no clear D. The clonotype comes from a man in his 70s with urothelial cancer. The sample in question was PBMCs, obtained around atezolizumab (anti-PD-L1) treatment. The CDR3 is CASNQAPSASTDTQYF. The CDR3 coding sequence is TGCGCCAGCAACCAGGCGCCGTCGGCCAGCACAGATACGCAGTATTTT.